This TCR beta chain appears in the sequencing data of a study of T cells in Graves' hyperthyroidism and ophthalmopathy. General study results and limits: Before onset, ophthalmopathy was predicted by the model a median about six months earlier. The blood repertoire included most of the expanded thyroid clonotypes above 0.001. Using 13 V-J features, a model discriminated ophthalmopathy from stable hyperthyroidism.

A remark on this clonotype: What it binds is unknown.

Uncontrolled infection, other autoimmune disease, pregnancy or lactation barred patients from enrollment. Amplification targeted TCR beta CDR3 regions from RNA transcripts. The HTBI primer set served for first-round RT-PCR of the TCR CDR3. TCRdb fed the multiplex PCR reads into MiXCR, producing one record per CDR3 protein. The table has 300,000 to 500,000 distinct CDR3 sequences, over 11% seen once. Source material: blood. The receptor comes from a middle-aged man with Graves' ophthalmopathy.

CDR3 sequence (DNA): TGCAGTGCTGGGGGGTCGGGGGGGGGAACTGAAGCTTTCTTT. It is translated as CSAGGSGGGTEAFF. V and J are TRBV20-1 and TRBJ1-1; tentatively, D is TRBD1 (5 bases). Looked up from germline, CDR1 is DFQATT and CDR2 is SNEGSKA (reference sequence). Trimming left V 5 bases short and J 5 bases short, with 18 bases between. The CDR3 loop spans 14 amino acids.